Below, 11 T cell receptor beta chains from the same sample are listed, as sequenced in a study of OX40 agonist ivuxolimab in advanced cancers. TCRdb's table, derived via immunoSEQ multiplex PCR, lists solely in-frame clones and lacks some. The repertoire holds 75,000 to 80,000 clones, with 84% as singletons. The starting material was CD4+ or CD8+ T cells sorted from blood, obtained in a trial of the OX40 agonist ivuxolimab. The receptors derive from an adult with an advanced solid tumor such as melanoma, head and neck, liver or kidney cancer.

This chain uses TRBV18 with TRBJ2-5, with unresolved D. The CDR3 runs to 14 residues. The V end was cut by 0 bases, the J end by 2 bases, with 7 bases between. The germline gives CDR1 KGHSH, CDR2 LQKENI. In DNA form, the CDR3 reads TGTGCCAGCTCACCACCGTCCAGGCAAGAGACCCAGTACTTC. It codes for CASSPPSRQETQYF.

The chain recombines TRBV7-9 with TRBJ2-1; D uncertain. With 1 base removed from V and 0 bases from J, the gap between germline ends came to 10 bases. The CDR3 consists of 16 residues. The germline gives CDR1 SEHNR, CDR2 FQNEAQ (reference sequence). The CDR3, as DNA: TGTGCCAGCAGCTTAGGGTACGGAAGCTCCTACAATGAGCAGTTCTTC. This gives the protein CASSLGYGSSYNEQFF.

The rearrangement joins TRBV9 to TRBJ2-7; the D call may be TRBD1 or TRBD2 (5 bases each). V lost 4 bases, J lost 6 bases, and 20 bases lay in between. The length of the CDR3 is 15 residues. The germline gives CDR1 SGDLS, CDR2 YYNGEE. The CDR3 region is CASSSLGTDMGEQYF. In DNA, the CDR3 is TGTGCCAGCAGCTCCCTAGGGACGGACATGGGCGAGCAGTACTTC.

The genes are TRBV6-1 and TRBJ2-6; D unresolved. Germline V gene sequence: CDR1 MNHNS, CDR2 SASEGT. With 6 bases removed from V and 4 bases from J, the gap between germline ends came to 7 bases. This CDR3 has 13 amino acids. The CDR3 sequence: CASSPLGANVLTF. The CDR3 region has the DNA TGTGCCAGCAGCCCCCTAGGGGCCAACGTCCTGACTTTC.

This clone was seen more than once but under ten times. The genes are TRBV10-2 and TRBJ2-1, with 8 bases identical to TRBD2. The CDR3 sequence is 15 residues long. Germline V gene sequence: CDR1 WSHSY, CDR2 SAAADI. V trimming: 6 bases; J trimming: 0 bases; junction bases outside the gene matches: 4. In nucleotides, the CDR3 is TGCGCCAGCAGCCAGGGGACTAGCTCCTACAATGAGCAGTTCTTC. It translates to CASSQGTSSYNEQFF.

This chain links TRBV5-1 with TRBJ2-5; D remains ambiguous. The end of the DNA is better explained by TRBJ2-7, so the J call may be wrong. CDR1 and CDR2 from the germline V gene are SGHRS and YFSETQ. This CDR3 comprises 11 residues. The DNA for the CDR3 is TGCGCCAGCAGCTTTGAATACGAGCAGTACTTC. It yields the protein CASSFEYEQYF.

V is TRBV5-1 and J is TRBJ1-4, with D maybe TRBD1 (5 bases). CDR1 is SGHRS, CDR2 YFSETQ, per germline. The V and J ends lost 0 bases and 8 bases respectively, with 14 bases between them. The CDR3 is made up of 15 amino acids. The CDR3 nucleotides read TGCGCCAGCAGCTTGGGGGGCGGATTACGGGAAAAACTGTTTTTT. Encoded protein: CASSLGGGLREKLFF.

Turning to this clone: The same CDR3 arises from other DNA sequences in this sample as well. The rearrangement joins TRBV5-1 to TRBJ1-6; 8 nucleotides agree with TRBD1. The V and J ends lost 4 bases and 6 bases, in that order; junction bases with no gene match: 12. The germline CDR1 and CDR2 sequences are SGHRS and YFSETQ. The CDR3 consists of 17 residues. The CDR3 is CASSTRGRSSGNSPLHF. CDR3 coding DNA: TGCGCCAGCAGCACCAGGGGGCGAAGCTCGGGTAATTCACCCCTCCACTTT. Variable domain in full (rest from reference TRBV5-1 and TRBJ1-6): KAGVTQTPRYLIKTRGQQVTLSCSPISGHRSVSWYQQTPGQGLQFLFEYFSETQRNKGNFPGRFSGRQFSNSRSEMNVSTLELGDSALYLCASSTRGRSSGNSPLHFGNGTRLTVT.

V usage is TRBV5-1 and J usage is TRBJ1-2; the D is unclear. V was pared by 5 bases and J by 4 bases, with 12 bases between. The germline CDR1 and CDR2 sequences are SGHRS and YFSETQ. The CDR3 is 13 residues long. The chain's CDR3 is CASRVGVSYGYTF. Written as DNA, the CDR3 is TGCGCCAGCAGGGTTGGAGTGAGCTATGGCTACACCTTC.

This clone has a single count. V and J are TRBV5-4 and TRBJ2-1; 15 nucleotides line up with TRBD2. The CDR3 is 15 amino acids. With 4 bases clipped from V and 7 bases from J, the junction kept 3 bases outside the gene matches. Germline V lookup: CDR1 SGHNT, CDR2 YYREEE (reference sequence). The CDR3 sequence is CASSPGLAGGNEQFF. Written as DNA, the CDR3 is TGTGCCAGCAGCCCAGGACTAGCGGGAGGGAATGAGCAGTTCTTC.

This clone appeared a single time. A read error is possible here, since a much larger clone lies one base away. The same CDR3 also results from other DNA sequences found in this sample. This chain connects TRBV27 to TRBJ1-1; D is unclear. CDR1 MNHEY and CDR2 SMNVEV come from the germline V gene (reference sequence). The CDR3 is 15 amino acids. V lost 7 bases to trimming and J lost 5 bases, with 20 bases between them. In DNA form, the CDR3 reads TGTGCCAGCACCCACAGCGGAGAGGCTTTGACTGAAGCTTTCTTT. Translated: CASTHSGEALTEAFF.